Presented here are 7 T cell receptor beta chains from one specimen sequenced in a study of cytomegalovirus exposure and HLA in healthy donors (dated by TCRdb to 2017 to 2019). The library was prepared using the immunoSEQ multiplex PCR assay. A mixture of 60 forward primers for TCR Vbeta segments and 13 reverse primers for TCR Jbeta segments was used in the multiplex PCR. Held by TCRdb, this immuneACCESS table contains in-frame sequences only and omits some clones. Under half of the omission traces to an unresolved V gene where checked; the cause of the rest is unknown. The sample table contains 120,000 to 150,000 clones; only one count was recorded for about four fifths of them. The ten largest clones take up about 3.9% of the sample. Sequencing used PBMCs. The receptors were gathered from a man aged 40-49 years in good health and CMV-seropositive.

This clone was seen more than once but under ten times. This chain's CDR3 is CASSLNPGVGVDEQFF. CDR3 coding DNA: TGTGCCAGCAGCTTAAACCCGGGAGTTGGGGTCGATGAGCAGTTCTTC. The rearrangement uses TRBV11-2 and TRBJ2-1, with D tentatively TRBD2 (6 bases). The germline V and J ends were trimmed by 2 bases and 8 bases, with 19 bases remaining between them. The V gene's germline CDR1 is SGHAT and CDR2 FQNNGV. CDR3 length: 16 amino acids.

The chain uses TRBV19 and TRBJ1-6; maybe TRBD1 (6 bases). Germline assignment: CDR1 LNHDA and CDR2 SQIVND (reference sequence). V lost 4 bases and J 5 bases, leaving 12 bases between the germline ends. This CDR3 contains 15 residues. Here the CDR3 reads CASSTPQGHNSPLHF. The CDR3 coding sequence is TGTGCCAGTAGTACGCCACAGGGTCATAATTCACCCCTCCACTTT.

This clone was seen only once. The V gene is TRBV7-8, the J gene TRBJ2-5; 11 bases agree with TRBD2. There are 17 residues in the CDR3. CDR1 and CDR2 from the germline V gene are SGHVS and FQNEAQ. V dropped 4 bases and J dropped 1; count of bases not matched to a gene: 8. Here the CDR3 reads CASSSSFLAGGQETQYF. CDR3 bases: TGTGCCAGCAGCTCCAGTTTTCTAGCGGGGGGCCAAGAGACCCAGTACTTC.

The gene calls are TRBV30 and TRBJ2-7; 8 bases fit TRBD1. The CDR3 is 14 residues long. Germline V gene lookup returns CDR1 GTSNPN and CDR2 SVGIG (reference sequence). V lost 2 bases to trimming and J lost 7 bases; unmatched junction nucleotides: 10. The CDR3 region is CAWSLGQGAGEQYF. Here the CDR3 DNA reads TGTGCCTGGAGTTTAGGGCAGGGGGCGGGGGAGCAGTACTTC.

The J gene is TRBJ2-5, the V gene TRBV5-6; D perhaps matches TRBD1 (5 bases). From germline, CDR1 is SGHDT and CDR2 YYEEEE. This CDR3 comprises 13 residues. The ends were cut back, 4 bases at V and 5 bases at J, with 12 bases in the middle. In DNA form, the CDR3 reads TGTGCCAGCAGCCAGGGTAGATACGAGACCCAGTACTTC. Translation gives CASSQGRYETQYF.

The V call is TRBV18, the J call TRBJ2-1; 8 positions match TRBD2. V dropped 6 bases and J dropped 8; count of bases not matched to a gene: 27. Germline loops: CDR1 KGHSH, CDR2 LQKENI. The CDR3 totals 20 residues. CDR3: CASSLVRGLKGRTSSDEQFF. CDR3 in DNA: TGTGCCAGCTCCCTCGTCCGGGGCCTTAAAGGTCGGACTAGCAGCGATGAGCAGTTCTTC.

The genes are TRBV9 and TRBJ2-5, with 8 bases matching TRBD2. Germline CDR1 is SGDLS and CDR2 is YYNGEE. The CDR3 sequence is 14 residues long. Trimming removed 1 base from V and 5 bases from J; junction bases left unmatched: 4. For the CDR3, the DNA is TGTGCCAGCAGCGTACGGGGGGGCCGTGAGACCCAGTACTTC. It specifies CASSVRGGRETQYF.